This entry lists 2 T cell receptor beta chains sequenced from one sample in a study of blood T cell repertoires in COVID-19 (TCRdb year 2020). The library was built by means of the immunoSEQ multiplex PCR assay. Not all clones reach the TCRdb copy of this immuneACCESS table, which keeps in-frame sequences only. Checked studies attribute under half of the gap to unresolved V genes and leave the rest unexplained. Counted in this sample were around 190,000 clones; roughly 82% of them appeared once. In total, the top ten clones hold approximately 13% of the sample. The sequenced sample consisted of peripheral blood. The receptors were gathered from a human donor in a cohort sampled during active COVID-19.

In this sample, this clone turned up many times. The J gene is TRBJ2-2, the V gene TRBV7-9; TRBD2 matches at 12 bases. Germline V gene data show CDR1 as SEHNR and CDR2 as FQNEAQ (reference sequence). V dropped 1 base and J dropped 5; count of bases not matched to a gene: 5. The CDR3 totals 17 residues. CDR3 sequence: CASSLGRLAGATGELFF. The CDR3 bases are TGTGCCAGCAGCTTAGGTCGACTAGCGGGAGCAACCGGGGAGCTGTTTTTT.

This chain connects TRBV4-1 to TRBJ2-7; 9 bases align to TRBD2. The germline V gene has CDR1 MGHRA and CDR2 YSYEKL. The CDR3 has 16 residues. J was trimmed by 6 bases and V by 4 bases; bases with no gene match: 13. CDR3 protein: CASSLLNPGTSSEQYF. Here the CDR3 DNA reads TGCGCCAGCAGCCTCCTAAACCCCGGGACTAGCTCCGAGCAGTACTTC.